The 19 T cell receptor beta chains in this list originate from one sample, sequenced in a study of spatial heterogeneity in lung cancer. TCRdb passed the 5' RACE reads through MiXCR, listing each CDR3 protein once. The data hold under 15,000 distinct CDR3 sequences, with under 7% observed a single time. These receptors' targets are unknown. Time point indicated: sample taken at primary tumor resection. Notes on the study in general: Tumor mutation count correlated with how many alpha and beta TCRs expanded intratumorally.

The input for sequencing was lung tumor tissue, taken at surgery. These receptors came from a female donor with early-stage non-small cell lung cancer.

This clonotype came up many times. The J gene is TRBJ2-6, the V gene TRBV7-3; D is possibly TRBD1 or TRBD2 (5 bases each). The CDR3 is 15 amino acids. Germline CDR1 reads SGHTA; CDR2 reads FQGTGA. V was trimmed by 2 bases and J by 4 bases, leaving 9 bases between them. The CDR3 is CASSLHGAGANVLTF. Written as DNA, the CDR3 is TGTGCCAGCAGCTTACACGGGGCCGGGGCCAACGTCCTGACTTTC. Full variable domain (missing parts from reference TRBV7-3 and TRBJ2-6): GAGVSQTPSNKVTEKGKYVELRCDPISGHTALYWYRQSLGQGPEFLIYFQGTGAADDSGLPNDRFFAVRPEGSVSTLKIQRTERGDSAVYLCASSLHGAGANVLTFGAGSRLTVL.

This clonotype has a count of ten or more. CDR3 bases: TGCAGTGCTGGACGGTGGGGAAGCTATGGCTACACCTTC. This encodes CSAGRWGSYGYTF. The chain carries TRBV20-1 and TRBJ1-2; no definite D call. V was clipped by 5 bases and J by 4 bases, with 14 bases between them. The germline gives CDR1 DFQATT, CDR2 SNEGSKA (reference sequence). The CDR3 is 13 amino acids.

This clonotype has at least ten counts. The chain employs TRBV7-9 and TRBJ1-2; D gene uncertain. Germline V gene lookup returns CDR1 SEHNR and CDR2 FQNEAQ (reference sequence). V was cut by 4 bases and J by 4 bases, with 16 bases left in between. This CDR3 spans 15 amino acids. The CDR3 sequence: CASSSRGGPTYGYTF. In nucleotides, the CDR3 is TGTGCCAGCAGCTCCCGAGGAGGGCCGACCTATGGCTACACCTTC. The whole variable domain, remainder taken from reference TRBV7-9 and TRBJ1-2, is DTGVSQNPRHKITKRGQNVTFRCDPISEHNRLYWYRQTLGQGPEFLTYFQNEAQLEKSRLLSDRFSAERPKGSFSTLEIQRTEQGDSAMYLCASSSRGGPTYGYTFGSGTRLTVV.

Ten or more counts support this clonotype. This sequence joins TRBV5-1 and TRBJ2-1; 8 positions match TRBD2. This CDR3 comprises 16 residues. The germline V gene encodes CDR1 SGHRS and CDR2 YFSETQ. The V segment lost 1 base and the J segment 4 bases; nucleotides outside the gene matches: 7. CDR3 in DNA: TGCGCCAGCAGCTTGAGGGCAGCGGGGGCGTACAATGAGCAGTTCTTC. This codes for CASSLRAAGAYNEQFF.

This clonotype was observed at least ten times. The chain employs TRBV10-3 and TRBJ1-1; D is unclear. This CDR3 is built from 12 residues. V gave up 1 base and J gave up 5 bases, with 5 bases separating them. CDR1 and CDR2 from the germline V gene are ENHRY and SYGVKD. The CDR3 nucleotides read TGTGCCATCAGTGAGTTTGAGACTGAAGCTTTCTTT. Translating gives CAISEFETEAFF.

This clonotype has at least ten counts. The rearrangement joins TRBV11-2 to TRBJ2-7; D is unresolved. V lost 5 bases to trimming and J lost 2 bases, with 7 bases between them. The CDR3 is 12 residues long. Germline V gene lookup returns CDR1 SGHAT and CDR2 FQNNGV. Here the CDR3 DNA reads TGTGCCAGCAGCATACGCCCCTACGAGCAGTACTTC. This encodes CASSIRPYEQYF.

This clonotype has ten or more counts. The gene calls are TRBV7-9 and TRBJ2-7, with 10 bases lining up with TRBD1. The V and J ends lost 1 base and 6 bases, in that order; junction bases with no gene match: 3. Looked up from germline, CDR1 is SEHNR and CDR2 is FQNEAQ (reference sequence). The CDR3 is 14 residues long. CDR3 nucleotides: TGTGCCAGCAGCTTAGTGACAGGGGGCCTCGAGCAGTACTTC. This translates into CASSLVTGGLEQYF.

At least ten counts were recorded for this clonotype. J is TRBJ1-1 and V is TRBV6-5; D unresolved. The CDR3 spans 11 residues. Trimming pared 4 bases from V and 11 bases from J, leaving 11 bases between. Germline V gives CDR1 MNHEY, CDR2 SVGAGI. In nucleotides, the CDR3 is TGTGCCAGCAGTTTGGGCCTACTGGCTTTCTTT. Translation gives CASSLGLLAFF.

There are many counts of this clonotype. The chain joins TRBV30 to TRBJ2-2; maybe TRBD1 (6 bases). Looked up from germline, CDR1 is GTSNPN and CDR2 is SVGIG (reference sequence). Trimming cost V 4 bases and J 7 bases, with 22 bases left between them. CDR3 length: 16 residues. The DNA of the CDR3 is TGTGCCTGGACGAGGGAAAACAGGGAGATCAACGGGGAGCTGTTTTTT. It yields the protein CAWTRENREINGELFF.

This clonotype was observed at least ten times. The chain uses TRBV7-6 and TRBJ2-5; D possibly corresponds to TRBD1 (6 bases). V was pared by 4 bases and J by 7 bases, with 16 bases between. CDR1 is SGHVS and CDR2 is FNYEAQ in the germline V gene. The CDR3 is 14 amino acids. The CDR3 DNA reads TGTGCCAGCAGCTCTCGACAGGAAATAGGGACCCAGTACTTC. Translated, it gives CASSSRQEIGTQYF.

This clonotype was counted at least ten times. The chain recombines TRBV7-3 with TRBJ2-5, with no clear D. The CDR3 runs 13 residues. Germline CDR1 and CDR2: SGHTA and FQGTGA. Trimming took off 1 base at V and 0 bases at J, with 3 bases between the two ends. The CDR3 protein is CASSLSHQETQYF. For the CDR3, the DNA is TGTGCCAGCAGCTTAAGCCACCAAGAGACCCAGTACTTC.

This clonotype was seen many times. The chain is built from TRBV4-2 and TRBJ1-1; TRBD1 matches at 7 bases. CDR3 length: 13 amino acids. The germline gives CDR1 LGHNA, CDR2 YNFKEQ. With V trimmed by 4 bases and J by 9 bases, 8 bases remained unmatched. The CDR3 spells CASSRRDSSQAFF. DNA of the CDR3: TGTGCCAGCAGCCGCCGGGACAGTTCTCAAGCTTTCTTT.

This clonotype came up many times. The J gene is TRBJ1-5, the V gene TRBV28; the match to TRBD1 covers 9 bases. CDR1 is MDHEN and CDR2 is SYDVKM in the germline V gene. J was trimmed by 3 bases and V by 6 bases; bases with no gene match: 9. This CDR3 comprises 16 residues. The CDR3 protein is CASSLTGGEPNQPQHF. CDR3 coding DNA: TGTGCCAGCAGCCTTACAGGGGGCGAACCCAATCAGCCCCAGCATTTT.

The table lists this clonotype with many counts. V gene TRBV20-1 combines with J gene TRBJ2-5; D is tentatively TRBD1 or TRBD2 (5 bases each). The CDR3 contains 15 residues. Germline CDR1 is DFQATT and CDR2 is SNEGSKA (reference sequence). V shed 3 bases and J shed 3 bases, with 17 bases lying between them. The CDR3, as DNA: TGCAGTGCTAGGCCCCCGGGACGGACCAAAGAGACCCAGTACTTC. Its protein product is CSARPPGRTKETQYF.

This clonotype has a count of ten or more. The gene calls are TRBV4-2 and TRBJ2-4, with D maybe TRBD1 (5 bases). CDR1 and CDR2 (germline): LGHNA, YNFKEQ. The V gene lost 0 bases and the J gene lost 1 base, with 7 bases spanning the gap. CDR3 length equals 15 residues. The CDR3 here is CASSQEKGAKNIQYF. In DNA form, the CDR3 reads TGTGCCAGCAGCCAAGAAAAGGGGGCCAAAAACATTCAGTACTTC.

This clonotype was counted at least ten times. The rearrangement joins TRBV7-9 to TRBJ2-2; D unresolved. The CDR3 extends over 16 amino acids. Trimming took 3 bases from V and 0 from J, leaving 11 bases between them. Per the germline V gene, CDR1 is SEHNR and CDR2 is FQNEAQ (reference sequence). CDR3 region: CASSFSLTANTGELFF. In DNA, the CDR3 is TGTGCCAGCAGCTTTTCCTTGACCGCGAACACCGGGGAGCTGTTTTTT.

By frequency in the sample, this clonotype is medium-sized (0.01 to 0.1%). The V call is TRBV28, the J call TRBJ1-1; D unresolved. V was clipped by 5 bases and J by 7 bases, with 8 bases between them. This CDR3 is built from 11 residues. Germline lookup yields CDR1 MDHEN and CDR2 SYDVKM. This CDR3 reads CASSRALEAFF. The CDR3 coding sequence is TGTGCCAGCAGTAGGGCCCTTGAAGCTTTCTTT.

The count of this clonotype is one. J is TRBJ1-3 and V is TRBV6-5; perhaps TRBD1 as D (6 bases). V lost 5 bases to trimming and J lost 5 bases, with 13 bases between them. Germline assignment: CDR1 MNHEY and CDR2 SVGAGI. The CDR3 sequence is 14 residues long. This chain's CDR3 is CASSVSGGRNTIYF. DNA of the CDR3: TGTGCCAGCAGTGTTAGTGGGGGCAGAAACACCATATATTTT.

This clonotype has ten or more counts. This chain connects TRBV12-3 or TRBV12-4 to TRBJ2-2, with D perhaps TRBD1 (6 bases). V was cut by 6 bases and J by 5 bases, with 10 bases left in between. This CDR3 region has 13 residues. CDR3 region: CASRNTGTGELFF. The CDR3 bases are TGTGCCAGCAGAAATACAGGGACCGGGGAGCTGTTTTTT.